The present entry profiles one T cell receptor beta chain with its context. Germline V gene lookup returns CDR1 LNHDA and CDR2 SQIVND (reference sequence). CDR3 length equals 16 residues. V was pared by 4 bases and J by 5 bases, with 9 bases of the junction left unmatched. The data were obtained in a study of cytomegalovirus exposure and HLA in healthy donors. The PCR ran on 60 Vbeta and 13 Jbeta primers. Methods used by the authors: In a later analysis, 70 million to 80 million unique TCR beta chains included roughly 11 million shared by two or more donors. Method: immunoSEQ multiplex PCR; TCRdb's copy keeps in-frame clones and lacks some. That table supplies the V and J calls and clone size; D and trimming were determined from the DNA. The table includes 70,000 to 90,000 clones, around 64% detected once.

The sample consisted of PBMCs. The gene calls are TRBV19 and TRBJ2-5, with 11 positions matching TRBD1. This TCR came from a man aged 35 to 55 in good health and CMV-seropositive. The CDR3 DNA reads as TGTGCCAGTAGTAGGACAGGGGGCGCCCAGGGGGAGACCCAGTACTTC. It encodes CASSRTGGAQGETQYF.